The clone carrying this TCR beta chain turned up a few times. These data come from a study of T cells after yellow fever vaccination. Trimming shortened V by 1 base and J by 9 bases, and 7 bases separated the two germline ends. Germline V gives CDR1 SGHVS, CDR2 FNYEAQ. The CDR3 extends over 12 amino acids. Each CDR3 protein gets one entry after TCRdb re-called the 5' RACE reads with MiXCR. The sample has a few hundred thousand distinct CDR3 sequences, 15% to 20% seen once. The V gene is TRBV7-6, the J gene TRBJ2-1, with D unresolved. The TCR originated in a man aged 25-45 years who received the YFV17D yellow fever vaccine. The input for sequencing was PBMCs, taken 15 days after the yellow fever booster vaccination. CDR3 DNA: TGTGCCAGCAGCTTAGACGGCTTTGAGCAGTTCTTC. As protein: CASSLDGFEQFF.